This section outlines one TCR beta chain sequence together with its context. No cognate antigen has been identified for it. Base qualities are not recorded, but no much larger clone differs from it by a single base. The CDR3 runs 14 residues from the cysteine to the phenylalanine. Only the CDR3 DNA is retained, 42 bases long and in frame from the first base. CDR1 and CDR2 are drawn from the germline V gene: KGHDR, SFDVKD. The junction shows trimming of 5 bases on V and 2 bases on J, plus 9 bases between the germline ends. This specimen belongs to a study of T-cell memory formation after mild COVID-19 (dated by TCRdb to about 2021). Study-wide context: TCR sequence clusters from the two donors were largely donor specific. In two donors, T-cell clones that expanded and contracted after mild COVID-19 were tracked by sequencing TCRalpha and TCRbeta repertoires over time. Two young, previously healthy adult volunteers, one female and one male, were included in the cohort. Results the study describes overall, beyond this receptor: The study included only a couple of mild cases, and larger cohorts that include severe cases with pre-infection samples were judged to be necessary. Clones contracting from day 15 to 85 had balanced CD4/CD8 phenotypes, while a second wave expanding from day 15 to 37 was biased towards CD4+. The second-wave clones that peaked on day 37 were not confirmed to be SARS-CoV-2 specific. Some responding clones were detected in pre-infection memory, which suggested that pre-existing cross-reactive memory T cells had joined the SARS-CoV-2 response. Contracting CD4+ clones were located mainly in the CM and EM memory subsets, whereas CD8+ clones were found to be enriched in EMRA.

The sample was run on an Illumina NovaSeq 6000. TCRalpha and TCRbeta cDNA libraries were constructed by 5'RACE with constant-segment primers, with sample barcodes and unique molecular identifiers being introduced. RNA was extracted from every sample with Trizol reagent. Libraries were amplified in two PCR steps, with a second sample barcode and Illumina TruSeq adapters added in the second step. The libraries were sequenced on an Illumina NovaSeq using 2 x 150 bp paired-end reads. In the authors' own workflow: Reads were demultiplexed and collapsed into UMI-guided consensus sequences with migec v1.2.7. Using mixcr v2.1.11, the UMI consensuses were aligned to TRA and TRB V and J templates and assembled into clonotypes. Expanded or contracted clonotypes were those called significant by both edgeR and NoisET, with noise models trained on biological replicates. For edgeR calls, the thresholds were a false discovery rate-adjusted p below 0.01 and a log2 fold-change of 1. As an exploratory analysis of dynamics, max-normalized trajectories of the 1000 most abundant clonotypes were examined by PCA with hierarchical clustering. Separately sequenced CD4+ and CD8+ repertoires were used to assign the CD4 or CD8 phenotype of responding clones. Starting from the raw public reads, TCRdb applied fastp trimming at Q25, assembled clones with MiXCR and retained in-frame beta chains. All rows with the same CDR3 protein become a single entry with the most common DNA and genes. TCRdb, not the original authors, processed these V and J calls. In all, the sample holds 400,000 to 550,000 distinct CDR3 sequences, and around 25% of those were seen once. The leading ten clones occupy around 12% of the sample.

Ficoll-Paque density gradient centrifugation was used to isolate PBMCs. The sample comprised PBMCs or a T cell subset sorted from them (not recorded which). The receptor's source is an adult woman who had mild COVID-19 (a few samples of this study predate the infection). The sample titles of this study are shuffled in the database, so cell type and time point are left out; the donor was told from shared clones. The chain is encoded by TRBV24-1 joined to TRBJ2-1; tentative D gene TRBD1, with 5 bases matching. The CDR3 amino acid sequence is: CATSVQGPYNEQFF. The sequenced DNA is TGTGCCACCAGTGTGCAGGGTCCCTACAATGAGCAGTTCTTC.